What follows are 8 T cell receptor beta chains derived from one specimen sequenced in a study of control samples from healthy donors and cancer patients. Profiled with immunoSEQ multiplex PCR; TCRdb holds only in-frame clones, not every one. The table records around 120,000 clones, 85% to 90% of them present only once. The sample taken for sequencing was blood. The receptors derive from a woman aged 70 to 79 in good health.

The J gene is TRBJ1-2, the V gene TRBV18, with D perhaps TRBD1 (6 bases). V was cut by 3 bases and J by 9 bases, with 14 bases left in between. CDR1 is KGHSH, CDR2 LQKENI, per germline. CDR3 size: 13 residues. This CDR3 is CASSPGQTGSYTF. The CDR3 coding sequence is TGTGCCAGCTCACCGGGACAAACAGGGAGCTACACCTTC.

This rearrangement joins TRBV2 to TRBJ2-1, with 7 bases fitting TRBD2. This CDR3 has 15 residues. With 2 bases clipped from V and 1 base from J, the junction kept 2 bases outside the gene matches. Looked up from germline, CDR1 is SNHLY and CDR2 is FYNNEI. This chain's CDR3 is CASSESRGSYNEQFF. The DNA for the CDR3 is TGTGCCAGCAGTGAATCGCGGGGGTCCTACAATGAGCAGTTCTTC. The full variable domain, its missing parts supplied by reference TRBV2 and TRBJ2-1, is EPEVTQTPSHQVTQMGQEVILRCVPISNHLYFYWYRQILGQKVEFLVSFYNNEISEKSEIFDDQFSVERPDGSNFTLKIRSTKLEDSAMYFCASSESRGSYNEQFFGPGTRLTVL.

This clone has just one count. This rearrangement joins TRBV7-9 to TRBJ2-1; a possible D gene is TRBD2 (8 bases). This CDR3 has 15 residues. Deletions cut 2 bases from V and 9 bases from J, with 17 bases between. In germline, CDR1 is SEHNR, CDR2 FQNEAQ (reference sequence). CDR3 in amino acids: CASSLPTGSGGEQFF. The CDR3 DNA reads as TGTGCCAGCAGCTTACCGACAGGGAGCGGGGGTGAGCAGTTCTTC.

V and J are TRBV10-3 and TRBJ1-2; D may be TRBD1 (5 bases). Germline CDR1 reads ENHRY; CDR2 reads SYGVKD. The ends were cut back, 10 bases at V and 7 bases at J, with 22 bases in the middle. The CDR3 extends over 14 amino acids. In DNA, the CDR3 is TGTGCCACCACCCAGGACTCACCCGGGGGTGGCTACACCTTC. Protein product: CATTQDSPGGGYTF.

This rearrangement joins TRBV3-1 (or the pseudogene TRBV3-2) to TRBJ2-7; D remains ambiguous. The germline V and J ends were trimmed by 5 bases and 3 bases, with 23 bases remaining between them. The CDR3 has 17 residues. Looked up from germline, CDR1 is LGHDT and CDR2 is YNNKEL (reference sequence). CDR3 sequence: CASSTRPSSLSFYEQYF. Written as DNA, the CDR3 is TGTGCCAGCAGCACCCGGCCTAGTTCGTTGTCCTTCTACGAGCAGTACTTC.

J is TRBJ2-7 and V is TRBV6-5; 9 positions agree with TRBD1. The CDR3 totals 15 residues. Germline lookup yields CDR1 MNHEY and CDR2 SVGAGI. The V segment lost 7 bases and the J segment 0 bases; nucleotides outside the gene matches: 7. This CDR3 is CASTSGTGFSYEQYF. In nucleotides, the CDR3 is TGTGCCAGCACTTCCGGGACAGGGTTCTCCTACGAGCAGTACTTC.

This rearrangement joins TRBV7-9 to TRBJ1-5, with 8 bases that match TRBD1. The germline CDR1 and CDR2 sequences are SEHNR and FQNEAQ (reference sequence). J lost 4 bases, V lost 6 bases, and 8 bases had no gene match. CDR3 length: 15 amino acids. This CDR3 reads CASSPFTGGNQPQHF. CDR3 DNA: TGTGCCAGCAGTCCATTTACAGGGGGAAATCAGCCCCAGCATTTT.

CDR3 sequence: CASSDPGQGWYGYTF. DNA of the CDR3: TGTGCCAGCAGTGATCCGGGACAGGGGTGGTATGGCTACACCTTC. V usage is TRBV28 and J usage is TRBJ1-2; 10 positions match TRBD1. The V and J ends lost 5 bases and 5 bases, in that order; junction bases with no gene match: 8. The germline V gene encodes CDR1 MDHEN and CDR2 SYDVKM. The CDR3 covers 15 residues.